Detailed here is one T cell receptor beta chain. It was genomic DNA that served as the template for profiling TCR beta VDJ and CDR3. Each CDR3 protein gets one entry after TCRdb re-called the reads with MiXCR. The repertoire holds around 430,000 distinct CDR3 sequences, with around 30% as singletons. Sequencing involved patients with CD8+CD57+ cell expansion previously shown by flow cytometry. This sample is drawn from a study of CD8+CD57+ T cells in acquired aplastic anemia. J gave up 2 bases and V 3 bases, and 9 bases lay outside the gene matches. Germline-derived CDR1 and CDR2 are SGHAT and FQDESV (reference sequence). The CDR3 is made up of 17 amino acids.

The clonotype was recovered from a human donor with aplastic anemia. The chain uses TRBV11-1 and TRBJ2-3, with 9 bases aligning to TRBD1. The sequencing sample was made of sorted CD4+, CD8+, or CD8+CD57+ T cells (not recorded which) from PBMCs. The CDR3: CASSLLPGQGNTDTQYF. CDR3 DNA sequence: TGTGCCAGCAGCTTGCTCCCCGGACAGGGGAACACAGATACGCAGTATTTT.